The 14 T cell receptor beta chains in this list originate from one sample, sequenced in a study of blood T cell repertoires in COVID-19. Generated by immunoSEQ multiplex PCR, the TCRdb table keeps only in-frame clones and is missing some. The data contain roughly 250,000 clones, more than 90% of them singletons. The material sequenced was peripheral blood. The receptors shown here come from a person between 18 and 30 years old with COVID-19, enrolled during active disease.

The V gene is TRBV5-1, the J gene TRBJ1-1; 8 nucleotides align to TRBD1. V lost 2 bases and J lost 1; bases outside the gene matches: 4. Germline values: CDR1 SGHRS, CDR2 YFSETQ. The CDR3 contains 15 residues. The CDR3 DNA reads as TGCGCCAGCAGCTTCTCCGGGACAGGGAACACTGAAGCTTTCTTT. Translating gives CASSFSGTGNTEAFF.

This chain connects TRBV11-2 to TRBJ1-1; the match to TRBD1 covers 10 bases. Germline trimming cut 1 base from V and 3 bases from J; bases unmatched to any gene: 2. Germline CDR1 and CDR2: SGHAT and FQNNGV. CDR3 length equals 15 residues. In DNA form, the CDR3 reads TGTGCCAGCAGCTTAGGGACAGGGGGTGACACTGAAGCTTTCTTT. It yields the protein CASSLGTGGDTEAFF.

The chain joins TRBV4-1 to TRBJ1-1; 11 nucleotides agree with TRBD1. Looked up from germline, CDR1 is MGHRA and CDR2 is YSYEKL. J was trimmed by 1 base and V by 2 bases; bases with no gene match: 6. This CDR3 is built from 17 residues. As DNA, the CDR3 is TGCGCCAGCAGCCAACCGGACAGGGGGCGGGGGAACACTGAAGCTTTCTTT. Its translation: CASSQPDRGRGNTEAFF.

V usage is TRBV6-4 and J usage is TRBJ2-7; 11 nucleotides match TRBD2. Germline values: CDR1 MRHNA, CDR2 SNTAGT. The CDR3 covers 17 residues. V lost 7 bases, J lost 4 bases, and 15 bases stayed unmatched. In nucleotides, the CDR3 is TGTGCCAGCACCGAGACCCTACTAGCGGGGGACCTGTACGAGCAGTACTTC. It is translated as CASTETLLAGDLYEQYF.

CDR3 amino acids: CASSQESTGPGQPQHF. The CDR3 DNA reads as TGCGCCAGCAGCCAAGAATCGACAGGGCCCGGTCAGCCCCAGCATTTT. This rearrangement joins TRBV4-1 to TRBJ1-5; the match to TRBD1 covers 7 bases. The CDR3 loop spans 16 amino acids. V lost 0 bases and J lost 6; bases outside the gene matches: 8. Germline CDR1 reads MGHRA; CDR2 reads YSYEKL.

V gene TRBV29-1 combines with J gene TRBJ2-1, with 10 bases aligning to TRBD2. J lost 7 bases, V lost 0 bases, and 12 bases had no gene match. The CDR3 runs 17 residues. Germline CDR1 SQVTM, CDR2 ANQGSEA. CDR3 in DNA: TGCAGCGTTGAAGAGGACTTTCTAGCGGGAGTTTTAAATGAGCAGTTCTTC. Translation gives CSVEEDFLAGVLNEQFF.

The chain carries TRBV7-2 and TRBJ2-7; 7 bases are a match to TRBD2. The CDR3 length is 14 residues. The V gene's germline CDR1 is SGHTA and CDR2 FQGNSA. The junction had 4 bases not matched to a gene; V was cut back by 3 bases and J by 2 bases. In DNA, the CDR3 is TGTGCCAGCAGCTTTTCGACTAGCACCTACGAGCAGTACTTC. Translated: CASSFSTSTYEQYF.

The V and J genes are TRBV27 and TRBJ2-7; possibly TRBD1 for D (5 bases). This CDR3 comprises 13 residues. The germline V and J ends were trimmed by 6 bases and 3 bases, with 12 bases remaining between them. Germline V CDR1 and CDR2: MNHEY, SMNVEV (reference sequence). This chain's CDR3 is CASRLTEYYEQYF. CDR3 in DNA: TGTGCCAGCAGGTTGACAGAATACTACGAGCAGTACTTC.

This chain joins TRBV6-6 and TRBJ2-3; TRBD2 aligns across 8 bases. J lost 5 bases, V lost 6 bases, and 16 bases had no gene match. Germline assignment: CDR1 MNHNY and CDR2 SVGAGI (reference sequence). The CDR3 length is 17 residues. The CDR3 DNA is TGTGCCAGCAGACGACCCCCGGGACTAGTTGGGGGAGATACGCAGTATTTT. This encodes CASRRPPGLVGGDTQYF.

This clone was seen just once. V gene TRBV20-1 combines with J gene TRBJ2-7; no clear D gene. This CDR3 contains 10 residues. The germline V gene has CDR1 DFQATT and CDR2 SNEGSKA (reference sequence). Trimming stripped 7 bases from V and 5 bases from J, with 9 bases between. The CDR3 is CSVLSNEQYF. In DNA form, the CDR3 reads TGCAGTGTACTTTCCAACGAGCAGTACTTC.

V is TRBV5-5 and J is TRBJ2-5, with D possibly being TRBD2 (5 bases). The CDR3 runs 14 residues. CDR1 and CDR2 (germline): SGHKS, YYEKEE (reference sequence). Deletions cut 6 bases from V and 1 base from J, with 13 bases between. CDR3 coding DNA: TGTGCCAGCACCCTCGGGAAGCCCCAAGAGACCCAGTACTTC. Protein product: CASTLGKPQETQYF.

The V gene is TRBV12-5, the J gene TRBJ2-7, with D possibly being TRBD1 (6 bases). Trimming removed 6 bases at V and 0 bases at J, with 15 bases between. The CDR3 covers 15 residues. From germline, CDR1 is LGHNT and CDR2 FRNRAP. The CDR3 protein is CASGRGDTISYEQYF. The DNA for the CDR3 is TGTGCTAGTGGAAGAGGGGACACTATCTCCTACGAGCAGTACTTC.

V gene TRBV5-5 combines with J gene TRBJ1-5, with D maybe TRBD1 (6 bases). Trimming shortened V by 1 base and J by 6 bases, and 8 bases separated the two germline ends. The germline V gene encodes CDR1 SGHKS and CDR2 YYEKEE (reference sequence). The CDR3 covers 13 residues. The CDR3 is CASSLSGVQPQHF. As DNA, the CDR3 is TGTGCCAGCAGCTTGTCAGGGGTTCAGCCCCAGCATTTT.

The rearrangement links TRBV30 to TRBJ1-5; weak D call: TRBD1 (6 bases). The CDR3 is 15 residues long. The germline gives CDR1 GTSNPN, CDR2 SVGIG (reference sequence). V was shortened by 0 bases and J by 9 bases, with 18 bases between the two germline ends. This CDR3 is CAWSVSQVGGRPQHF. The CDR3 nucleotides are TGTGCCTGGAGTGTTTCTCAGGTTGGGGGCCGGCCCCAGCATTTT.